A selection of T cell receptor beta chains follows, all from one sample in a study of T cells in Graves' hyperthyroidism and ophthalmopathy. TCRdb independently ran MiXCR on the multiplex PCR reads; one entry per CDR3 protein. The sample lists 380,000 or so distinct CDR3 sequences, roughly 14% occurring once. Input material: blood. The receptors were sampled from a woman between 25 and 40 years old with Graves' hyperthyroidism. Both conserved end residues are part of each CDR3. D genes are given only for firm matches. For some rows the clone size is stated as once, few or many, or as a class when expanded; others skip it.

CDR3: CASSQATYNSPLHF
DNA: TGTGCCAGCAGCCAAGCGACCTATAATTCACCCCTCCACTTT
V: TRBV14
J: TRBJ1-6
size: -
D: -

CDR3: CASRMGQGTEAFF
DNA: TGTGCCAGCAGGATGGGACAGGGGACTGAAGCTTTCTTT
V: TRBV6-2/TRBV6-3
J: TRBJ1-1
size: many
D: TRBD1

CDR3: CATSKTRDPYNEQFF
DNA: TGTGCCACCAGCAAGACGCGGGACCCCTACAATGAGCAGTTCTTC
V: TRBV15
J: TRBJ2-1
size: many
D: -

CDR3: CASSLLAGKPDTQYF
DNA: TGTGCCAGCAGCTTACTAGCGGGAAAACCAGATACGCAGTATTTT
V: TRBV7-2
J: TRBJ2-3
size: many
D: TRBD2

CDR3: CASRTGTPSEKLFF
DNA: TGTGCCAGCAGGACCGGGACACCCAGCGAAAAACTGTTTTTT
V: TRBV6-1
J: TRBJ1-4
size: -
D: -

CDR3: CASKDDRVSNEQFF
DNA: TGTGCCAGCAAAGACGACAGGGTAAGCAATGAGCAGTTCTTC
V: TRBV2
J: TRBJ2-1
size: -
D: TRBD1

CDR3: CSARDPRGTWETQYF
DNA: TGCAGTGCTAGAGACCCCAGGGGAACATGGGAGACCCAGTACTTC
V: TRBV20-1
J: TRBJ2-5
size: many
D: -

CDR3: CASSLEGAGDNEQFF
DNA: TGTGCCAGCAGCTTGGAAGGGGCTGGGGACAATGAGCAGTTCTTC
V: TRBV11-2
J: TRBJ2-1
size: many
D: -

CDR3: CASSQDPGGDKKLFF
DNA: TGTGCCAGCAGCCAAGATCCAGGGGGAGATAAAAAACTGTTTTTT
V: TRBV3-1
J: TRBJ1-4
size: -
D: TRBD1

CDR3: CASSIGRFREGNEQFF
DNA: TGTGCCAGCAGCATTGGACGGTTCAGGGAGGGCAATGAGCAGTTCTTC
V: TRBV11-2
J: TRBJ2-1
size: many
D: TRBD2

CDR3: CSANPEGSYNEQFF
DNA: TGCAGTGCTAACCCGGAAGGTTCCTACAATGAGCAGTTCTTC
V: TRBV20-1
J: TRBJ2-1
size: many
D: -

CDR3: CANGQPSGVGETQYF
DNA: TGTGCCAACGGACAACCTAGCGGGGTCGGGGAGACCCAGTACTTC
V: TRBV28
J: TRBJ2-5
size: few
D: TRBD2

CDR3: CTSSHQGQYNEQFF
DNA: TGTACCAGCAGCCACCAGGGACAGTACAATGAGCAGTTCTTC
V: TRBV5-5
J: TRBJ2-1
size: -
D: TRBD1

CDR3: CASTSGTGGKNEQFF
DNA: TGTGCCAGCACCTCTGGGACAGGGGGCAAGAATGAGCAGTTCTTC
V: TRBV2
J: TRBJ2-1
size: few
D: TRBD1

CDR3: CATSRDAVLVADYTDTQYF
DNA: TGTGCCACCAGCAGAGACGCCGTTTTGGTAGCGGATTACACAGATACGCAGTATTTT
V: TRBV15
J: TRBJ2-3
size: many
D: -

CDR3: CAWAGTSNTGELFF
DNA: TGTGCCTGGGCCGGGACCTCAAACACCGGGGAGCTGTTTTTT
V: TRBV30
J: TRBJ2-2
size: many
D: -

CDR3: CASIRLAGDRNGELFF
DNA: TGTGCCAGTATTCGGCTAGCGGGAGATCGGAACGGGGAGCTGTTTTTT
V: TRBV19
J: TRBJ2-2
size: many
D: TRBD2

CDR3: CASSLGRGDQETQYF
DNA: TGCGCCAGCAGCCTCGGCAGGGGAGATCAAGAGACCCAGTACTTC
V: TRBV4-1
J: TRBJ2-5
size: -
D: -

CDR3: CASNRGFTEAFF
DNA: TGTGCCAGCAACAGGGGGTTCACTGAAGCTTTCTTT
V: TRBV28
J: TRBJ1-1
size: many
D: TRBD1

CDR3: CSVDGEIGTEAFF
DNA: TGCAGCGTTGACGGGGAGATAGGCACTGAAGCTTTCTTT
V: TRBV29-1
J: TRBJ1-1
size: -
D: -

CDR3: CASSLPGGPLHF
DNA: TGTGCCAGTAGTTTGCCGGGGGGTCCCCTCCACTTT
V: TRBV19
J: TRBJ1-6
size: -
D: -

CDR3: CASSLNPGDYGYTF
DNA: TGTGCCAGCAGCTTAAATCCAGGGGACTATGGCTACACCTTC
V: TRBV7-3
J: TRBJ1-2
size: many
D: -

CDR3: CASSLIAGVFTGELFF
DNA: TGTGCCAGCAGTTTAATAGCGGGAGTTTTCACCGGGGAGCTGTTTTTT
V: TRBV12-3/TRBV12-4
J: TRBJ2-2
size: many
D: TRBD2

CDR3: CASRDSYTDTQYF
DNA: TGTGCCAGCCGGGACAGCTACACAGATACGCAGTATTTT
V: TRBV6-1
J: TRBJ2-3
size: many
D: TRBD1

CDR3: CASSYSGRDQPQHF
DNA: TGTGCCAGCAGTTACTCCGGCAGAGATCAGCCCCAGCATTTT
V: TRBV6-2/TRBV6-3
J: TRBJ1-5
size: -
D: -

CDR3: CASIPLTGLNTEAFF
DNA: TGTGCCAGTATACCCCTCACAGGGTTGAACACTGAAGCTTTCTTT
V: TRBV6-1
J: TRBJ1-1
size: many
D: -

CDR3: CASSLATLAGGSNEQFF
DNA: TGTGCCAGCAGCTTAGCGACTCTAGCGGGAGGCTCCAATGAGCAGTTCTTC
V: TRBV11-2
J: TRBJ2-1
size: -
D: TRBD2

CDR3: CASSLEQGGVQETQYF
DNA: TGCGCCAGCAGCTTGGAACAGGGTGGTGTCCAAGAGACCCAGTACTTC
V: TRBV5-1
J: TRBJ2-5
size: -
D: -

CDR3: CAISDSGTLSQKYGNTIYF
DNA: TGTGCCATCAGTGATTCCGGGACCCTCAGTCAGAAATACGGAAACACCATATATTTT
V: TRBV10-3
J: TRBJ1-3
size: -
D: -

CDR3: CASSPGTRRQETQYF
DNA: TGTGCCAGTAGTCCCGGGACTAGGAGGCAAGAGACCCAGTACTTC
V: TRBV19
J: TRBJ2-5
size: few
D: TRBD2

CDR3: CASTTSGSGIGRYEQYF
DNA: TGTGCCAGCACGACTAGCGGGAGTGGAATAGGTCGCTACGAGCAGTACTTC
V: TRBV27
J: TRBJ2-7
size: many
D: TRBD2

CDR3: CASSVARGSQPQHF
DNA: TGTGCCAGCAGTGTGGCCAGGGGGAGCCAGCCCCAGCATTTT
V: TRBV2
J: TRBJ1-5
size: -
D: TRBD1

CDR3: CASSSGTGANKNIQYF
DNA: TGTGCCAGCAGTTCCGGGACAGGGGCCAACAAAAACATTCAGTACTTC
V: TRBV6-1
J: TRBJ2-4
size: -
D: TRBD1

CDR3: CSADALNDEQFF
DNA: TGCAGTGCGGACGCCCTTAACGATGAGCAGTTCTTC
V: TRBV20-1
J: TRBJ2-1
size: few
D: -

CDR3: CASSGRDDTDTQYF
DNA: TGTGCCAGCTCCGGGAGGGACGACACAGATACGCAGTATTTT
V: TRBV18
J: TRBJ2-3
size: -
D: TRBD2

CDR3: CASSPTGTSPVSEQFF
DNA: TGTGCCAGCAGCCCTACCGGGACTAGCCCCGTATCTGAGCAGTTCTTC
V: TRBV27
J: TRBJ2-1
size: many
D: TRBD2

CDR3: CASSYITGGIQFF
DNA: TGTGCCAGCAGTTACATCACCGGGGGGATTCAGTTCTTC
V: TRBV11-2
J: TRBJ2-1
size: -
D: TRBD2

CDR3: CSARDLEEAETQYF
DNA: TGCAGTGCTAGAGATCTAGAAGAGGCGGAGACCCAGTACTTC
V: TRBV20-1
J: TRBJ2-5
size: -
D: -

CDR3: CASSFRGRLVETQYF
DNA: TGTGCCAGCAGCTTTCGGGGCAGGCTCGTGGAGACCCAGTACTTC
V: TRBV7-9
J: TRBJ2-5
size: few
D: -

CDR3: CASSLESYEQYF
DNA: TGTGCCAGCAGCCTCGAATCCTACGAGCAGTACTTC
V: TRBV6-2/TRBV6-3
J: TRBJ2-7
size: -
D: -

CDR3: CASSQGEGGGSGANVLTF
DNA: TGTGCCAGCAGCCAAGGCGAGGGCGGGGGCTCTGGGGCCAACGTCCTGACTTTC
V: TRBV3-1
J: TRBJ2-6
size: -
D: TRBD2

CDR3: CASSQGAGKNEKLFF
DNA: TGTGCCAGCAGCCAAGGGGCAGGGAAAAATGAAAAACTGTTTTTT
V: TRBV4-2
J: TRBJ1-4
size: -
D: -

CDR3: CASSLAGAGRPGTQRSSYNEQFF
DNA: TGCGCCAGCAGCTTGGCCGGGGCAGGTCGCCCGGGAACGCAAAGGAGCTCCTACAATGAGCAGTTCTTC
V: TRBV5-1
J: TRBJ2-1
size: -
D: -

CDR3: CASSNDDRDNQPQHF
DNA: TGTGCCAGCAGCAACGACGACAGGGACAATCAGCCCCAGCATTTT
V: TRBV28
J: TRBJ1-5
size: -
D: TRBD1

CDR3: CATSRDWGRSPYEQYF
DNA: TGTGCCACCAGCAGAGATTGGGGTAGGAGCCCCTACGAGCAGTACTTC
V: TRBV15
J: TRBJ2-7
size: -
D: -

CDR3: CASSPGWGTTRRETQYF
DNA: TGTGCCAGCAGCCCCGGGTGGGGGACTACACGGCGGGAGACCCAGTACTTC
V: TRBV11-2
J: TRBJ2-5
size: many
D: TRBD2

CDR3: CSAGGGGAEETQYF
DNA: TGCAGTGCTGGTGGGGGCGGGGCAGAAGAGACCCAGTACTTC
V: TRBV20-1
J: TRBJ2-5
size: -
D: -

CDR3: CASRAERGTDTQYF
DNA: TGTGCCAGCAGGGCGGAAAGGGGAACAGATACGCAGTATTTT
V: TRBV6-2/TRBV6-3
J: TRBJ2-3
size: -
D: -

CDR3: CSVETPHTGELFF
DNA: TGCAGCGTTGAGACGCCCCACACCGGGGAGCTGTTTTTT
V: TRBV29-1
J: TRBJ2-2
size: -
D: -

CDR3: CASSVDSGANVLTF
DNA: TGTGCCAGCAGCGTAGACAGTGGGGCCAACGTCCTGACTTTC
V: TRBV9
J: TRBJ2-6
size: few
D: -

CDR3: CSVEGGGSNTDTQYF
DNA: TGCAGCGTTGAAGGAGGGGGGTCGAACACAGATACGCAGTATTTT
V: TRBV29-1
J: TRBJ2-3
size: -
D: -

CDR3: CASMTLDSNQPQHF
DNA: TGTGCCAGCATGACCCTTGATAGCAATCAGCCCCAGCATTTT
V: TRBV27
J: TRBJ1-5
size: few
D: -

CDR3: CAIPDRDSTGELFF
DNA: TGTGCCATCCCGGACAGGGATTCCACCGGGGAGCTGTTTTTT
V: TRBV28
J: TRBJ2-2
size: many
D: TRBD1